This T cell receptor beta chain appears in the sequencing data of a study of T cell responses to AZD1222 COVID-19 vaccine. Clones were read by immunoSEQ multiplex PCR, and TCRdb kept only the in-frame ones, dropping some. The data contain about 140,000 clones, about 92% of them seen just once; the ten biggest clones take up just over 3%. The length of the CDR3 is 14 residues. Looked up from germline, CDR1 is MDHEN and CDR2 is SYDVKM. Trimming removed 6 bases from V and 4 bases from J, with 13 bases in between. This clonotype originated in an adult in good health. Sequencing was performed on peripheral blood, taken on day 0 of AZD1222 vaccination. The V and J genes are TRBV28 and TRBJ2-1; D is uncertain. The CDR3 DNA sequence: TGTGCCAGCAGGCTGTCCGCCCCGTACAATGAGCAGTTCTTC. Protein: CASRLSAPYNEQFF.